Reported below is one T cell receptor (beta chain). Its specificity is unknown. Pooled in the analysis were second doses at about 4 or about 12 weeks. The ends lost 0 bases at V and 2 bases at J; junction bases unmatched: 4. This CDR3 is 16 amino acids long. CDR1 is MNHEY and CDR2 is SVGEGT in the germline V gene. Sequencing used immunoSEQ multiplex PCR; TCRdb keeps in-frame clones, though not all of them. The table lists roughly 98,000 clones, more than 70% of them singletons. These data come from a study of T cell responses to AZD1222 COVID-19 vaccine. Broader study findings: Females made up more of the donors, who were largely white British, and clonal diversity may have come out too low.

Sequencing used peripheral blood, obtained 28 days after the second AZD1222 dose. This clonotype originated in an adult who received the AZD1222 COVID-19 vaccine. The chain joins TRBV6-2 or TRBV6-3 to TRBJ1-1, with TRBD1 identical over 9 bases. The CDR3 DNA sequence: TGTGCCAGCAGTTACTCGACAGGGGGTCTTAACACTGAAGCTTTCTTT. Its translation: CASSYSTGGLNTEAFF.